The clone carrying this TCR beta chain was recorded a few times. The data were obtained in a study of T-cell memory formation after mild COVID-19. TCRdb reprocessed the 5' RACE reads via MiXCR and lists one record per CDR3 protein. The sample lists a few hundred thousand distinct CDR3 sequences, over 8.5% occurring once. The source of this sequence is a man in his late teens or twenties who had mild COVID-19 (a few samples of this study predate the infection). Cell type and time point are not known. The sequenced sample consisted of PBMCs or a T cell subset sorted from them (not recorded which).

CDR3 DNA: TGCGCCAGCAGCTTGGAAGCAGGGGTCAGTAGTTACAATGAGCAGTTCTTC. Its protein product is CASSLEAGVSSYNEQFF. This chain connects TRBV5-1 to TRBJ2-1, with TRBD1 as a possible D gene (6 bases). Trimming took 0 bases from V and 4 from J, leaving 17 bases between them. Germline CDR1 reads SGHRS; CDR2 reads YFSETQ. The CDR3 contains 17 residues.